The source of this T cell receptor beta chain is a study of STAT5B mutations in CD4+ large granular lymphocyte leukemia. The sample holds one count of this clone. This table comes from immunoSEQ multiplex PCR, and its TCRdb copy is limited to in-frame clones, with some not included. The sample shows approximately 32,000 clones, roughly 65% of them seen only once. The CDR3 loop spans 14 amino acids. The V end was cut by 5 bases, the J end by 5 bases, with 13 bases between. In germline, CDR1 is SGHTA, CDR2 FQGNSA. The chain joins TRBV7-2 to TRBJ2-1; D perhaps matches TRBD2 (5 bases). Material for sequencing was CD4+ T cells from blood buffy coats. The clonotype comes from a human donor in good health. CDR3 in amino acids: CASSLESGDNEQFF. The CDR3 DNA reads TGTGCCAGCAGCCTAGAATCCGGGGACAATGAGCAGTTCTTC. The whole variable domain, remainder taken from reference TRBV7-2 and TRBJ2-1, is GAGVSQSPSNKVTEKGKDVELRCDPISGHTALYWYRQSLGQGLEFLIYFQGNSAPDKSGLPSDRFSAERTGGSVSTLTIQRTQQEDSAVYLCASSLESGDNEQFFGPGTRLTVL.